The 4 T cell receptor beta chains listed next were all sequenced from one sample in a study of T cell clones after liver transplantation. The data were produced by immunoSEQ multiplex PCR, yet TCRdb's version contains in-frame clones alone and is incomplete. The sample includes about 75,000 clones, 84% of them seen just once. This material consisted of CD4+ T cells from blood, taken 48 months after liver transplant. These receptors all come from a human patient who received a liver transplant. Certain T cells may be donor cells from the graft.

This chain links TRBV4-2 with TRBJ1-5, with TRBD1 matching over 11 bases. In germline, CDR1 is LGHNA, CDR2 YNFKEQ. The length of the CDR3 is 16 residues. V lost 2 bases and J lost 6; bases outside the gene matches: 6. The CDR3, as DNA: TGTGCCAGCAGCCAATCGGCCGGACAGGGGGCTCAGCCCCAGCATTTT. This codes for CASSQSAGQGAQPQHF.

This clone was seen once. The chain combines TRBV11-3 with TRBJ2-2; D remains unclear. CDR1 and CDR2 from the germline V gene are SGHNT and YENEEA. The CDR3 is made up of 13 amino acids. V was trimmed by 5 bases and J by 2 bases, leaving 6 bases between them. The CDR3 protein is CASSVLNTGELFF. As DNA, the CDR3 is TGTGCCAGCAGCGTGCTTAACACCGGGGAGCTGTTTTTT.

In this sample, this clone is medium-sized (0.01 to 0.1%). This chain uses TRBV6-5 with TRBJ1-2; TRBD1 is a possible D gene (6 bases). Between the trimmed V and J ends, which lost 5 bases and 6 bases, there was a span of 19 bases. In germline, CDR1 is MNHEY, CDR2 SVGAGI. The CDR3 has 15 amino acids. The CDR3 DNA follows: TGTGCCAGCAGTGGGGAAGGGCCCTGGGGGCATGGCTACACCTTC. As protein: CASSGEGPWGHGYTF.

Here the CDR3 reads CASSLSGSPRETQYF. The CDR3 coding sequence is TGTGCCAGCAGTCTTAGCGGGTCCCCCAGGGAGACCCAGTACTTC. The chain employs TRBV9 and TRBJ2-5; TRBD2 matches 7 bases. The CDR3 length is 15 residues. The germline V gene has CDR1 SGDLS and CDR2 YYNGEE. J gave up 5 bases and V 5 bases, and 12 bases lay outside the gene matches.